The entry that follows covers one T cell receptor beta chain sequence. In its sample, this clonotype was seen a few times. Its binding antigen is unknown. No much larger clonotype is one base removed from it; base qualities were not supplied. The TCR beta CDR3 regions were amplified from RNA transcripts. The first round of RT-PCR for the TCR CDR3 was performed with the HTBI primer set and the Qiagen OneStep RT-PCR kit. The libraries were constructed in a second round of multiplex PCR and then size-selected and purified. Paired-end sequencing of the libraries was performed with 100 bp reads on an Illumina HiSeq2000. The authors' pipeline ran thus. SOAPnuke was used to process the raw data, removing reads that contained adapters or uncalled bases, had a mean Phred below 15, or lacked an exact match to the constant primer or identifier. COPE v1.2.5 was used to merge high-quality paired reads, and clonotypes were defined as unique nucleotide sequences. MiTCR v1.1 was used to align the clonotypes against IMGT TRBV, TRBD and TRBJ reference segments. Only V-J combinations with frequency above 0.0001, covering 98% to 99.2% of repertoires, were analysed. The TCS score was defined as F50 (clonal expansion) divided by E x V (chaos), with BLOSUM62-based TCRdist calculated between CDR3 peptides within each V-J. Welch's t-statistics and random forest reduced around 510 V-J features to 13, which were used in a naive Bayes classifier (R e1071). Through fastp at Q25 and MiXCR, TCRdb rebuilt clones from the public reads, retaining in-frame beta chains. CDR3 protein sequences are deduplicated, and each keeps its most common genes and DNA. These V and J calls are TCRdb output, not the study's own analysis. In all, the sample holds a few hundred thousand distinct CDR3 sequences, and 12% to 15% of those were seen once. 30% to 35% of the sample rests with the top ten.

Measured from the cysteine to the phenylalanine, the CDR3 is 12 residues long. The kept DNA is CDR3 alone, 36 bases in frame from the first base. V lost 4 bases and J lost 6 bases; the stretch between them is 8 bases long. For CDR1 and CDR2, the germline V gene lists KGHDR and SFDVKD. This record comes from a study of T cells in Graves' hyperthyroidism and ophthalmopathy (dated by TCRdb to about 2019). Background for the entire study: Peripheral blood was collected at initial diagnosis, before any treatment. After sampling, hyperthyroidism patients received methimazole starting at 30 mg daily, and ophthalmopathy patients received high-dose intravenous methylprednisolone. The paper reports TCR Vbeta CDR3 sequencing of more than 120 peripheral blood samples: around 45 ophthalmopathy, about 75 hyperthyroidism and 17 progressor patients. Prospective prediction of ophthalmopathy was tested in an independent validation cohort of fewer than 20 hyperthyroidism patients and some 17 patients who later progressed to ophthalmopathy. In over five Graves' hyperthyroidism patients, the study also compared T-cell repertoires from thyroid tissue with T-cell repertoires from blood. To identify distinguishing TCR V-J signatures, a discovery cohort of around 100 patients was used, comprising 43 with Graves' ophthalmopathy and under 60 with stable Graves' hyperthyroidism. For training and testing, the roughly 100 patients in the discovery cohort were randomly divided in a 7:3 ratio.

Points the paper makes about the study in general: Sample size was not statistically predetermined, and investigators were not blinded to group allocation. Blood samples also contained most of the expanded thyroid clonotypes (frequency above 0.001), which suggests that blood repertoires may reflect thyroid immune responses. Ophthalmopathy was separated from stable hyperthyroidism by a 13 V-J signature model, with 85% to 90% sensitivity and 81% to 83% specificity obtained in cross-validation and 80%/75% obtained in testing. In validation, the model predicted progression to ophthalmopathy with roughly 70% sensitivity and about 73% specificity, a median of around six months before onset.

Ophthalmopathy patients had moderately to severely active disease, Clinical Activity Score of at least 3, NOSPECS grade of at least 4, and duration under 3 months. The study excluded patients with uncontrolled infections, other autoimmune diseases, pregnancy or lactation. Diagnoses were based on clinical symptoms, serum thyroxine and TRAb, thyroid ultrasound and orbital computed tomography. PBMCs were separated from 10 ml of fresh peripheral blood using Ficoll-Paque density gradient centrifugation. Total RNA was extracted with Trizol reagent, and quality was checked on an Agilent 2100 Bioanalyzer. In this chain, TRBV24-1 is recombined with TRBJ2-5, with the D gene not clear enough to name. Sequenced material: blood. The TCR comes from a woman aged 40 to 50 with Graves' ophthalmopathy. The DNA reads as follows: TGTGCCACCAGTGACCTGATGAAGACCCAGTACTTC. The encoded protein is CATSDLMKTQYF.